The clone carrying this T cell receptor beta chain was observed a handful of times. Sequenced material consisted of expressed TCRB transcripts (all of the isolated RNA was reverse transcribed). Generated by immunoSEQ multiplex PCR, the TCRdb table keeps only in-frame clones and is missing some. Counted here are a few hundred thousand clones, roughly 13% occurring once; the ten biggest clones make up more than 0.015%. This CDR3 has 16 amino acids. Germline CDR1 SGHAT, CDR2 FQNNGV. V was clipped by 6 bases and J by 2 bases, with 16 bases between them. The data derive from a study of beta chain features in type 1 diabetes.

The receptor was derived from a man between 18 and 35 years old in good health. V usage is TRBV11-2 and J usage is TRBJ2-2; D perhaps matches TRBD1 (6 bases). Sample: naive CD4+ T cells from blood. The CDR3 DNA sequence: TGTGCCAGCAGACTAACCGGGACAACAAACACCGGGGAGCTGTTTTTT. This sequence encodes CASRLTGTTNTGELFF. Full variable domain (outside the CDR3, taken from reference TRBV11-2 and TRBJ2-2): EAGVAQSPRYKIIEKRQSVAFWCNPISGHATLYWYQQILGQGPKLLIQFQNNGVVDDSQLPKDRFSAERLKGVDSTLKIQPAKLEDSAVYLCASRLTGTTNTGELFFGEGSRLTVL.